This entry features one T cell receptor (beta chain) sequence. The antigen it binds to is not known. No qualities accompany the bases; no much larger clone lies one base away. The cohort consisted of 670 or so healthy bone marrow donors. At the time of sampling, every cohort member was nominally healthy, though immune exposures that went unrecorded were likely present. The donor tested CMV seronegative and was one of the 352 seronegative cohort members. A peripheral blood sample was provided by each donor, and peripheral blood mononuclear cells were used for TCR beta sequencing. Genomic DNA extraction from the blood cell samples was performed with the Qiagen DNeasy Blood Extraction Kit. The method behind the library was the immunoSEQ multiplex PCR assay. For the multiplex PCR, a mixture combining 60 forward primers for TCR Vbeta segments and 13 reverse primers for TCR Jbeta segments was used. Amplification of the CDR3 region of rearranged TCR beta genes was performed with a multiplex PCR assay on genomic DNA. Amplified TCR beta libraries were sequenced as 87-base-pair reads on the Illumina HiSeq System. The original pipeline was this. In a later analysis, roughly 80 million unique TCR beta chains were counted across the 500 to 850 repertoires, and around 10 million of these chains were shared by at least two donors. A nearest-neighbor algorithm error-corrected the raw reads and collapsed the reads into unique sequences, merging closely related sequences to remove PCR and sequencing errors. Alignment of CDR3 sequences to IMGT reference sequences was used to assign V, D and J gene segments. For a sequence to be retained, at least a six-nucleotide match to both a V gene segment and a J gene segment was required. Rearrangements were classified as productive when the CDR3 lacked stop codons and remained in frame with V and J, and all other rearrangements were classified as non-productive. CDR3 was defined by IMGT convention, running from the second conserved V-encoded cysteine to the conserved J-encoded phenylalanine. In an earlier analysis of 550 to 650 of the donors, sequences lacking an unambiguous match to a single V gene segment were excluded. In an earlier analysis of approximately 590 of the donors, V segments were called functional above 56.7% productive rearrangements and were called segregating when the between-donor standard deviation exceeded 5%. A statistical classification framework was built for diagnosing cytomegalovirus status from the catalog of TCR beta chain sequences. In a later analysis, V and J genes were assigned by comparing TCR nucleotide sequences against IMGT/GENE-DB human TR gene sequences. In a later analysis, CDR3 sequences and most-parsimonious VDJ recombination scenarios were assigned using the TCRdist pipeline. In a later analysis, every TCR beta chain was defined by the combination of its CDR3 amino acid sequence and its V-gene family, and reads without a unique V-gene family were dropped. In a later analysis, around 650 highly shared, low-generation-probability nucleotide sequences were removed to address suspected cross-contamination and a sequencing artifact. A later analysis calculated a clonal expansion index for each public chain from normalized within-repertoire ranks of inferred template counts. Generation probabilities in a later analysis came from a VDJ recombination model fitted to out-of-frame rearrangements, and those results were checked against IGoR. Hypergeometric tests were used in a later analysis to score TCR-TCR, TCR-HLA and TCR-CMV co-occurrence, with a repertoire-size bias correction applied to the TCR pairs. False discovery rates were estimated in a later analysis by permuting HLA or CMV assignments 20 times. A later analysis grouped co-occurring TCRs with DBSCAN, adding TCRdist sequence similarity when clustering within HLA-allele-positive subsets. Repertoires with fewer than 30,000 or more than 120,000 public chains, plus five repertoires with anomalous nucleotide sharing, were excluded from co-occurrence clustering. TCRdb took over this immuneACCESS table, retaining in-frame rearrangements with V and J assigned. Such tables are incomplete; in checked studies, under half of the missing clones stem from an unresolved V gene, and the remainder is unexplained. The V and J calls and clone size come from that table; D and trimming were worked out from the DNA. The table for this sample lists approximately 170,000 clones; approximately 79% of them were counted only once. Approximately 2.4% of the sample is in the top ten clones.

This record comes from a study of cytomegalovirus exposure and HLA in healthy donors (dated 2017 in TCRdb). At the level of the whole study: According to an earlier analysis of a few hundred of the donors, about 190 million T cells yielded 90 million to 140 million unique TCR beta sequences and 276 Gb of sequence data. Of the 300 to 400 genotyped donors, 65% to 90% fell in the genetic ancestry cluster associated with self-reported Caucasian donors. Class I and class II HLA loci were covered by the typing at four-digit resolution. The T cell repertoires of several hundred subjects were profiled by immunosequencing and related to cytomegalovirus serostatus. About 280 gigabases of sequencing data and approximately 92 million unique TCR sequences made up an early release that covered nearly 650 HLA-typed donors. Four to six DR-DQ haplotypes were handled as single units for association and clustering, since linkage in the cohort was strong. Typing coverage varied by locus: roughly 620-640 donors for A, B, C, DRB1 and DQB1; approximately 500 for DQA1; around 610 for DPA1; under 490 for DPB1. Donor age, sex, ethnicity and CMV serostatus were compiled together with the repertoire data. On average, roughly 240,000 unique TCR beta nucleotide sequences were sequenced per donor among about 400 genotyped donors of the cohort, with roughly 18% of those sequences being non-productive. To predict cytomegalovirus infection status, the study combined high-throughput TCR immunosequencing, statistical association of individual TCRs with disease status, and machine learning. The aim of the study was to test whether cataloging public T cell receptors could identify signatures of past pathogen exposure. The later analysis used no new phenotypic data to find candidate immune exposures, relying instead on TCR beta sequences and their occurrence across donors. In a later analysis, previously published TCR beta repertoires from fewer than 750 donors were re-analyzed and high-resolution HLA genotyping was added so that TCR occurrence patterns could be studied. All discovery cohort repertoires had been generated using a single sequencing platform. In addition to the first cohort of roughly 670 subjects, a separate validation cohort of approximately 120 different subjects was used. An earlier analysis of 587 of the donors used high-throughput TCR beta sequencing to judge whether each TCR beta V gene segment behaved as functional or pseudogenic. A later genetic analysis took genome-wide SNP genotypes for about 65% of the 666 donors and used that subset as a discovery cohort.

General findings and caveats noted by the study authors: In a later analysis, HLA-associated TCR beta chains were found to be more clonally expanded and to have lower generation probabilities than equally common non-associated chains. An association between a missense DCLRE1C variant and V-gene and J-gene trimming of TCR beta chains was found in a later genetic analysis and replicated in an independent cohort. A few of the identified cytomegalovirus-associated TCR beta chains were confirmed in vitro to be specific for cytomegalovirus antigens. For the cohort, immune exposure information was limited to CMV serostatus. It was suggested by the authors that the approach could potentially be generalized to other disease states and immunological phenotypes. The study listed 164 TCR beta chains as associated with cytomegalovirus. A later analysis found that most CMV-associated TCR beta chains appeared HLA-restricted, with HLA associations seemingly driven largely by CMV exposure. Cytomegalovirus status was reported to be diagnosed by the classifier with high specificity and sensitivity in both the original and validation cohorts. Broadly in line with IMGT annotations, most TCR beta V segments showed up in productive rearrangements about 87% or about 30% of the time in an earlier analysis of some 590 of the donors. Across donors, most TCR sequences were observed very rarely, whereas some public TCRs were present in many individuals. Roughly uniform sequencing depth across donors was assumed in presence/absence analyses, although this assumption may not hold. A later analysis reported that several top co-occurrence clusters appeared linked to parvovirus B19, influenza, CMV and Epstein-Barr virus. A later analysis found that TCR association rates varied across HLA loci, with DRB1 alleles showing the most associated TCRs and HLA-C alleles the fewest. A group of highly shared sequence variants was considered likely to be a technical artifact of the sequencing pipeline. In this cohort, only TCR beta chains were sequenced, and detectable features were limited by the absence of alpha or paired-chain data. Correlated functional status among segregating V segments might be attributable to linkage disequilibrium, but an unknown experimental factor could not be ruled out. Because HLA typing was unavailable for some donors at each locus, only the typed subset was used in association tests. A further reported finding was that TCR beta sequences accurately predicted the HLA-A and HLA-B alleles for most subjects in the first cohort. Because counts were too low, seventeen rarely observed V segments, including chromosome 9 orphons, were excluded from the earlier analysis of some 540 of the donors. Compared with the approximately 700-donor mean, donors in an Asian-associated ancestry cluster had fewer N-insertions in productive TCRs, according to a later genetic analysis. When HLA alleles, especially DR and DQ, strongly co-occurred, TCR associations were difficult to assign to individual alleles. A later analysis associated about 16,000 TCR beta sequences with specific HLA alleles at a false discovery rate of 0.05.

This clonotype was sampled from a male donor in good health and CMV-seronegative. The material sequenced was PBMCs.

CDR3 reads: CASRSTGTGHQPQHF. The bases read TGTGCCAGCAGATCTACCGGGACAGGGCATCAGCCCCAGCATTTT. The V and J segments used are TRBV11-2 and TRBJ1-5; the junction holds 9 bases that match TRBD1. Reading the germline V gene gives CDR1 SGHAT and CDR2 FQNNGV. Trimming takes 6 bases off V and 5 bases off J; junction bases not matched to a gene: 8. The CDR3, cysteine through phenylalanine, is 15 amino acids long. Only the CDR3 portion is preserved as DNA: 45 bases, with reading frame beginning at the first base.